This passage covers 11 T cell receptor beta chains from one sample sequenced in a study of sequential checkpoint blockade in melanoma. The sample's treatment: randomized to nivolumab then ipilimumab (arm A) or the reverse (arm B). TCRdb keeps only in-frame clones here, not all; method: immunoSEQ multiplex PCR. Of about 15,000 clones in the sample, around 70% were seen once. The specimen comprised CD8+ T cells sorted from blood (inferred from file names), sampled from a patient given nivolumab and ipilimumab in sequence. Every receptor here comes from a human donor with melanoma.

The chain uses TRBV7-9 and TRBJ2-1; D might be TRBD2 (6 bases). Germline loops: CDR1 SEHNR, CDR2 FQNEAQ (reference sequence). This CDR3 spans 15 amino acids. The V gene lost 6 bases and the J gene lost 5 bases, with 17 bases spanning the gap. In DNA form, the CDR3 reads TGTGCCAGCAGTTCTTCCGGCGGGATTGACAATGAGCAGTTCTTC. This codes for CASSSSGGIDNEQFF.

The CDR3 loop is CASYGKGQGINYGYTF. The CDR3 nucleotides read TGTGCCAGCTATGGGAAGGGACAGGGGATTAACTATGGCTACACCTTC. The gene calls are TRBV11-2 and TRBJ1-2; TRBD1 agrees at 10 bases. Germline lookup yields CDR1 SGHAT and CDR2 FQNNGV. V gave up 8 bases and J gave up 1 base; unmatched junction bases: 10. The CDR3 has 16 amino acids.

This rearrangement joins TRBV5-1 to TRBJ2-5; tentative D call: TRBD2 (7 bases). TRBJ2-7 matches the DNA end more closely, so the J call is doubtful. CDR1 is SGHRS, CDR2 YFSETQ, per germline. The CDR3 is 16 residues long. CDR3 in DNA: TGCGCCAGCAGCGGGGGGGATGGGGGCTCCAGTGACGAGCAGTACTTC. It codes for CASSGGDGGSSDEQYF.

On this clone itself: One end of the junction is discordant with germline, which a read error may explain. The chain combines TRBV7-9 with TRBJ2-7, with D possibly being TRBD1 (6 bases). Germline loops: CDR1 SEHNR, CDR2 FQNEAQ (reference sequence). This CDR3 region has 15 residues. The CDR3 region has the DNA TGCGCCAGCAGCCAGTGGACATCAAGCAGGGGCGAGCAGTACTTC. As protein: CASSQWTSSRGEQYF.

The chain combines TRBV4-1 with TRBJ1-5; 8 nucleotides line up with TRBD1. Germline V gene lookup returns CDR1 MGHRA and CDR2 YSYEKL. V gave up 4 bases and J gave up 4 bases; unmatched junction bases: 6. The length of the CDR3 is 15 residues. CDR3 amino acids: CASSPTGDLNQPQHF. Here the CDR3 DNA reads TGCGCCAGCAGCCCGACAGGGGATCTTAATCAGCCCCAGCATTTT.

The chain is built from TRBV27 and TRBJ2-7, with a weak D call TRBD2 (6 bases). Trimming pared 5 bases from V and 6 bases from J, leaving 20 bases between. This CDR3 has 15 residues. Germline V gene data show CDR1 as MNHEY and CDR2 as SMNVEV (reference sequence). In DNA form, the CDR3 reads TGTGCCAGCAGTCCCACAGCGACGGGGGAGCGCGAGCAGTACTTC. Protein product: CASSPTATGEREQYF.

This chain joins TRBV30 and TRBJ2-5; TRBD1 agrees at 9 bases. Gene TRBJ2-7 matches the end of the DNA better, so the J call may be wrong. The CDR3 contains 16 residues. Germline values: CDR1 GTSNPN, CDR2 SVGIG (reference sequence). This CDR3 is CAWSIGWGQGNYEQYF. DNA of the CDR3: TGTGCCTGGAGCATTGGCTGGGGACAGGGCAACTACGAGCAGTACTTC.

This rearrangement joins TRBV10-3 to TRBJ2-1, with TRBD2 identical over 15 bases. Germline V gives CDR1 ENHRY, CDR2 SYGVKD. The trim removed 7 bases at V and 4 bases at J, leaving 2 bases unmatched. This CDR3 has 15 amino acids. For the CDR3, the DNA is TGTGCCATCAAGGGGACTAGCGGGGGGTACAATGAGCAGTTCTTC. This codes for CAIKGTSGGYNEQFF.

The rearrangement uses TRBV13 and TRBJ2-3; 7 bases are shared with TRBD2. Trimming at V came to 3 bases and at J to 5 bases, leaving 5 bases not matched to a gene. This CDR3 spans 14 amino acids. Germline CDR1 PRHDT, CDR2 FYEKMQ (reference sequence). CDR3 DNA: TGTGCCAGCAGCTTCGGCGGGAGAGGAGATACGCAGTATTTT. As protein: CASSFGGRGDTQYF.

The gene calls are TRBV6-1 and TRBJ2-1, with D possibly matching TRBD1 (5 bases). Trimming pared 6 bases from V and 7 bases from J, leaving 19 bases between. The CDR3 runs to 15 residues. Germline V gives CDR1 MNHNS, CDR2 SASEGT. CDR3 sequence reads: CASSLGTGLGNEQFF. Here the CDR3 DNA reads TGTGCCAGCAGCCTCGGTACAGGCCTCGGGAATGAGCAGTTCTTC.

This clone appeared a few times. The chain has TRBV7-9 and TRBJ1-2, with D unresolved. V lost 3 bases to trimming and J lost 5 bases, with 13 bases between them. This CDR3 spans 14 amino acids. Germline V lookup: CDR1 SEHNR, CDR2 FQNEAQ (reference sequence). The CDR3 region is CASSFPETLYGYTF. The CDR3 DNA follows: TGTGCCAGCAGCTTCCCAGAAACCCTTTATGGCTACACCTTC.